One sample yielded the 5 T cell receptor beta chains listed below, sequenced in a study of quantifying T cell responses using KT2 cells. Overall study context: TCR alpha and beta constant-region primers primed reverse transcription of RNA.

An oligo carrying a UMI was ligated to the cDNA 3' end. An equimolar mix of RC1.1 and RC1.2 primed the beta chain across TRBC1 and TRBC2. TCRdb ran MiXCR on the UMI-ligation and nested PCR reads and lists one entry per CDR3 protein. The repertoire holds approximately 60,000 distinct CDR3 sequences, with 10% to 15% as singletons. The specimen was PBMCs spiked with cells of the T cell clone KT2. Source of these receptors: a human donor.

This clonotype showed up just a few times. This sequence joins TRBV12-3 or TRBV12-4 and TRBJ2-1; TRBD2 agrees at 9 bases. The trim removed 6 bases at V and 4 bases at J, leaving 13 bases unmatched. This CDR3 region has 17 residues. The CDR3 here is CASSPHPGLAGYNEQFF. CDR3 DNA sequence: TGTGCCAGCAGCCCCCACCCCGGCCTAGCGGGATACAATGAGCAGTTCTTC.

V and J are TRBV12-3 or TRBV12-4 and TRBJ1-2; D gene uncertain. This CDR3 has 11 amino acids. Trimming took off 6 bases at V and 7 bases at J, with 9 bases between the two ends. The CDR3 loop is CASRGRSGYTF. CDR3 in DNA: TGTGCCAGCAGGGGTAGGAGTGGCTACACCTTC.

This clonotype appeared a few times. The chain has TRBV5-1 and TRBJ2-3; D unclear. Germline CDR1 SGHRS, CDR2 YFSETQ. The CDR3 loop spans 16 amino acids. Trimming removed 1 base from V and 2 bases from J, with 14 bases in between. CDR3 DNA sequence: TGCGCCAGCAGCTTGCGGGTAGCTCCGTCCACAGATACGCAGTATTTT. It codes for CASSLRVAPSTDTQYF.

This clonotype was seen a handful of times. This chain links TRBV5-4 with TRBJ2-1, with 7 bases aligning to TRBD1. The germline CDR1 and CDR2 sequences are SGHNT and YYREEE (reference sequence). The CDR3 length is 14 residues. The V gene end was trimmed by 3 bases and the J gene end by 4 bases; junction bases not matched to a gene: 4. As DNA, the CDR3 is TGTGCCAGCAGCTCAAGGACAGGTTACAATGAGCAGTTCTTC. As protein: CASSSRTGYNEQFF.

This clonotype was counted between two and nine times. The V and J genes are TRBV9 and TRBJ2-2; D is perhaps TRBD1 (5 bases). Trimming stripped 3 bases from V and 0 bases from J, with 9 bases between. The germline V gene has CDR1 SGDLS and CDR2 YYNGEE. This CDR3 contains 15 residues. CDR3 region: CASSAKTANTGELFF. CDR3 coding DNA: TGTGCCAGCAGCGCCAAGACAGCGAACACCGGGGAGCTGTTTTTT.